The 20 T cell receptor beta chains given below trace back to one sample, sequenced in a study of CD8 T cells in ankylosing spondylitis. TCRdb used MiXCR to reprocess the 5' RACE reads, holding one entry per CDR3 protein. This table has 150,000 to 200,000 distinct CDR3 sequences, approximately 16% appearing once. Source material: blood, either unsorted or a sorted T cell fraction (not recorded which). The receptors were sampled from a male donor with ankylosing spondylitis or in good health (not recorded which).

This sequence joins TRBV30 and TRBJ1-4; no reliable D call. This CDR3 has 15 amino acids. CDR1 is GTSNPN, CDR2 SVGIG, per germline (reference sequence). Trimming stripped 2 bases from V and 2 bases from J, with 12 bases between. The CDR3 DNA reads TGTGCCTGGAGTCGGGAGGGTAGTACTAATGAAAAACTGTTTTTT. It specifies CAWSREGSTNEKLFF.

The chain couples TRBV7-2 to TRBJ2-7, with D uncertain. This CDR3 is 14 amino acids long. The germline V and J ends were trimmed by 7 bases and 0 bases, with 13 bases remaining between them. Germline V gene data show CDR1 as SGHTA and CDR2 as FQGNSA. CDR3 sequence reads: CASTQGLTSYEQYF. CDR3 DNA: TGTGCCAGCACCCAAGGGTTGACCTCCTACGAGCAGTACTTC.

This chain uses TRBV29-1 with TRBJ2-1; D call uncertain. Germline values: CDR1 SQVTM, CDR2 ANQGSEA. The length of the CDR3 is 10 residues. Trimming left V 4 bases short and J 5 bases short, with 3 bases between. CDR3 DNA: TGCAGCGTTGTAGACAATGAGCAGTTCTTC. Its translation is CSVVDNEQFF.

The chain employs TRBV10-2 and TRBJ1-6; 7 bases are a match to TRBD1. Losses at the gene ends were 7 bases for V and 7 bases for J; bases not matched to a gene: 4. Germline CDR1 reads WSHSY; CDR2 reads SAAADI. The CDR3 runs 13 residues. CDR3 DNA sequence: TGCGCCAGCACCGGGACAGAGAATTCACCCCTCCACTTT. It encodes CASTGTENSPLHF.

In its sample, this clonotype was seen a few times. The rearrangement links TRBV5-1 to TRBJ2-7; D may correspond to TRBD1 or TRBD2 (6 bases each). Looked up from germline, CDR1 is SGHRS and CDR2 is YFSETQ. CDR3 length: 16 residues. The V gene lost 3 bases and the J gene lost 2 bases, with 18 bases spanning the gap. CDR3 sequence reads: CASSSFQLEGAYEQYF. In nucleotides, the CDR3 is TGCGCCAGCAGCTCCTTCCAATTGGAGGGGGCCTACGAGCAGTACTTC.

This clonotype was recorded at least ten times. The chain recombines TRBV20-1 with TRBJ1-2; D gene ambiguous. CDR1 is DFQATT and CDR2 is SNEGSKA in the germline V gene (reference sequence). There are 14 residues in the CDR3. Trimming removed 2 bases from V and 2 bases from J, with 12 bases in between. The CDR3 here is CSARQTGLNYGYTF. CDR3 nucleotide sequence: TGCAGTGCTAGACAAACCGGTCTCAACTATGGCTACACCTTC.

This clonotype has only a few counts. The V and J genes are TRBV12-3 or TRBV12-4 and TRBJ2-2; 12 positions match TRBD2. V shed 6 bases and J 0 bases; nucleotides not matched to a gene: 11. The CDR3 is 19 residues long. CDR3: CASRDLAGGLNANTGELFF. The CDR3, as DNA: TGTGCCAGCAGGGACCTAGCGGGAGGGCTGAACGCGAACACCGGGGAGCTGTTTTTT.

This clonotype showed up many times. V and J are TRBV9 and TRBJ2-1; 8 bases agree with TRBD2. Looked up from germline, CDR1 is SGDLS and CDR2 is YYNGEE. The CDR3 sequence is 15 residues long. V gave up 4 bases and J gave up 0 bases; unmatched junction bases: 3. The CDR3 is CASSFTSGSYNEQFF. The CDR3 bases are TGTGCCAGCAGCTTTACTAGCGGCTCCTACAATGAGCAGTTCTTC.

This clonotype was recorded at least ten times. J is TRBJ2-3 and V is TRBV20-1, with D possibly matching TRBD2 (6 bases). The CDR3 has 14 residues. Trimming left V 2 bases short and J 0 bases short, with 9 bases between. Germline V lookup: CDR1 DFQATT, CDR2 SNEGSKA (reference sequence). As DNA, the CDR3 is TGCAGTGCTAGACCGGGAGCCAGCACAGATACGCAGTATTTT. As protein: CSARPGASTDTQYF.

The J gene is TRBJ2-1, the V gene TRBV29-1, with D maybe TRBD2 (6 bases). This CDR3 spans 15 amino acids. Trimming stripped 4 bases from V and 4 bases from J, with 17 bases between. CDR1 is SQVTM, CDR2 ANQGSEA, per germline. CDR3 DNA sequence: TGCAGCGTTGTTCAGGCCCACGCGGGGTACAATGAGCAGTTCTTC. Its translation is CSVVQAHAGYNEQFF.

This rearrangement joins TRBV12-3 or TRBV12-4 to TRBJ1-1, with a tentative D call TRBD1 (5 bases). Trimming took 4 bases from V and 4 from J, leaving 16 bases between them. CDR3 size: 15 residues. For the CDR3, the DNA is TGTGCCAGCAGTTCGGGAGGGGCAGGGAGCACTGAAGCTTTCTTT. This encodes CASSSGGAGSTEAFF.

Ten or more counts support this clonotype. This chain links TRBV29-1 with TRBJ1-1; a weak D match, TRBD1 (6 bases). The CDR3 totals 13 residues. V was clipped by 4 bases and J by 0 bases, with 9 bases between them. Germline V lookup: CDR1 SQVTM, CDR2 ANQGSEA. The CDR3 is CSVADSMNTEAFF. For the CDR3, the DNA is TGCAGCGTTGCGGACAGCATGAACACTGAAGCTTTCTTT. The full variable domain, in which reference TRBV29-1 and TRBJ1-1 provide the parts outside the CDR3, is SAVISQKPSRDICQRGTSLTIQCQVDSQVTMMFWYRQQPGQSLTLIATANQGSEATYESGFVIDKFPISRPNLTFSTLTVSNMSPEDSSIYLCSVADSMNTEAFFGQGTRLTVV.

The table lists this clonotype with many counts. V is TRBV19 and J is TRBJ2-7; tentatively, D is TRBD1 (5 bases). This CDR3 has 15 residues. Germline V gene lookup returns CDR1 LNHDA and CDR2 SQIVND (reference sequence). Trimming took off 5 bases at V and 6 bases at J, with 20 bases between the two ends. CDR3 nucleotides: TGTGCCAGTAGTCGTACTCTAACAGGTCTTGGCGAGCAGTACTTC. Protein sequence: CASSRTLTGLGEQYF.

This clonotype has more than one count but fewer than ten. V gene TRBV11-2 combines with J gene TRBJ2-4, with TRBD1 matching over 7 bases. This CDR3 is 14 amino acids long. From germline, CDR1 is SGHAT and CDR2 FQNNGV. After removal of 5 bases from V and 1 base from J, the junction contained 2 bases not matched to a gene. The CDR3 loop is CASSIQGAKNIQYF. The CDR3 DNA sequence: TGTGCCAGCAGCATACAGGGGGCCAAAAACATTCAGTACTTC.

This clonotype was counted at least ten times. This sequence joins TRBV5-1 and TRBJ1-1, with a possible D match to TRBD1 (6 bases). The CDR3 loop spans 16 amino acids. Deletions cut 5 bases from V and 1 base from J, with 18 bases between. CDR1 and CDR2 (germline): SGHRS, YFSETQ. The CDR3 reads CASRGALTVPNTEAFF. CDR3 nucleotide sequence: TGCGCCAGCAGGGGGGCATTAACCGTACCGAACACTGAAGCTTTCTTT.

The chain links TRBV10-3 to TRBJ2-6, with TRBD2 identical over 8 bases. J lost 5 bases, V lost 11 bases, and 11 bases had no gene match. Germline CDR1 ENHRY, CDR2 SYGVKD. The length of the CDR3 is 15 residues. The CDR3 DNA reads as TGTGCCTCCGAGGGCGGGAGGTCTCGGGCCAACGTCCTGACTTTC. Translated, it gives CASEGGRSRANVLTF.

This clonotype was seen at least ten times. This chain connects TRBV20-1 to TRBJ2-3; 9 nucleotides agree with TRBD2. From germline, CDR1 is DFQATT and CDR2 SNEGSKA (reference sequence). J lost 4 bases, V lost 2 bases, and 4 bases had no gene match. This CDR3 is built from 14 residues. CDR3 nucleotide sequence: TGCAGTGCTAGAAGGTCTAGCGGGGCAGATACGCAGTATTTT. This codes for CSARRSSGADTQYF.

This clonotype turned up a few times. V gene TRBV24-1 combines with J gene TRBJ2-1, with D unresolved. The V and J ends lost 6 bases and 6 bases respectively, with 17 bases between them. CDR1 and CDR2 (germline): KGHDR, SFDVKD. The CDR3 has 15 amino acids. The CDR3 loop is CATSKEALPFNEQFF. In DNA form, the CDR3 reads TGTGCCACCAGTAAGGAAGCGCTACCCTTCAATGAGCAGTTCTTC.

The CDR3 loop reads CASSPKTGELFF. The DNA for the CDR3 is TGTGCCAGCTCACCAAAGACCGGGGAGCTGTTTTTT. The chain couples TRBV18 to TRBJ2-2; D not certain. The V end lost 2 bases, the J end lost 5 bases, and 3 bases lay between the germline ends. CDR1 is KGHSH and CDR2 is LQKENI in the germline V gene. The length of the CDR3 is 12 residues.

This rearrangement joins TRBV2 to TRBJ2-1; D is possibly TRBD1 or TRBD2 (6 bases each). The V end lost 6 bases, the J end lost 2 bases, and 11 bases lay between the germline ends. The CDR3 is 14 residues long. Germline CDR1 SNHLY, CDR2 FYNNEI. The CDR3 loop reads CASRDGGPYNEQFF. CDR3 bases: TGTGCCAGCAGGGACGGGGGCCCCTACAATGAGCAGTTCTTC.